The sequence of this TCR beta chain was determined in a study of shared clonotypes between healthy human individuals. Overall study context: Three men and a couple of women, aged 18 to 49, were donors.

The CDR3 length is 12 residues. Per the germline V gene, CDR1 is MDHEN and CDR2 is SYDVKM. V was pared by 3 bases and J by 2 bases, with 5 bases between. General study points: Sampling included only blood; tissue repertoires likely differ. Few donors limited the genetic and exposure-history diversity represented.

With regard to this clone: The antigen is undetermined.

TCRdb keeps only in-frame clones here, not all; method: immunoSEQ multiplex PCR. The sample shows 400,000 to 500,000 clones, over 65% of them seen only once. The donors were all Caucasian adults (living in Nashville, Tennessee). The sample was PBMCs. The rearrangement links TRBV28 to TRBJ2-7; D call uncertain. This TCR was recovered from a woman in her thirties or forties in good health. Some clones in this sample may be carry-over from other donors' samples. The CDR3 DNA is TGTGCCAGCAGTTTTGCGCCCTACGAGCAGTACTTC. It translates to CASSFAPYEQYF.